This is a list of T cell receptor beta chains from one sample in a study of blood T cells in healthy people across ages. TCRdb fed the 5' RACE reads into MiXCR, producing one record per CDR3 protein. The sample lists hundreds of thousands of distinct CDR3 sequences; around 46% were seen once. Material for sequencing was blood. The source is a man between 25 and 39 years old in good health. CDR3s include the opening cysteine and the closing phenylalanine or tryptophan. D genes are given only for firm matches. Expanded clones get a size class; other rows say once, few or many, or leave the size out.

clone_size d_call j_call v_call cdr3_aa cdr3_nt
few - TRBJ2-1 TRBV28 CASSPEQAGYNEQFF TGTGCCAGCAGTCCAGAACAAGCCGGCTACAATGAGCAGTTCTTC
once - TRBJ2-7 TRBV7-3 CASSMNRGESYEQYF TGTGCCAGCAGCATGAATAGGGGGGAGTCCTACGAGCAGTACTTC
- TRBD1 TRBJ1-1 TRBV4-2 CASSQTGTGNTEAFF TGTGCCAGCAGCCAAACCGGGACAGGGAACACTGAAGCTTTCTTT
- - TRBJ2-7 TRBV2 CASSERSPSEQYF TGTGCCAGCAGTGAGCGCTCCCCCAGTGAGCAGTACTTC
few TRBD2 TRBJ2-3 TRBV4-3 CASSQGTSGGGSDTQYF TGCGCCAGCAGCCAAGGGACTAGCGGGGGTGGATCAGATACGCAGTATTTT
many TRBD1 TRBJ2-7 TRBV6-2/TRBV6-3 CASSYVEGANEQYF TGTGCCAGCAGTTACGTCGAGGGGGCGAATGAGCAGTACTTC
- TRBD2 TRBJ2-2 TRBV29-1 CSVVRLAGNTGELFF TGCAGCGTCGTTAGACTAGCGGGCAACACCGGGGAGCTGTTTTTT
medium-sized - TRBJ2-1 TRBV6-1 CASEFGSYNEQFF TGTGCCAGCGAGTTCGGCTCCTACAATGAGCAGTTCTTC
- - TRBJ1-2 TRBV7-3 CASADRNNGYTF TGTGCCAGCGCCGACCGGAATAACGGCTACACCTTC
few TRBD1 TRBJ2-5 TRBV7-2 CASSYTGVLQETQYF TGTGCCAGCAGCTATACAGGGGTCCTACAAGAGACCCAGTACTTC
- - TRBJ2-2 TRBV5-1 CASSLRVNTGELFF TGCGCCAGCAGCTTGAGGGTGAACACCGGGGAGCTGTTTTTT
few TRBD2 TRBJ2-3 TRBV4-1 CASSQGAGPSTDTQYF TGCGCCAGCAGCCAAGGAGCGGGGCCGTCCACAGATACGCAGTATTTT
- - TRBJ1-2 TRBV20-1 CSARDNPEKNTF TGCAGTGCTAGAGATAATCCGGAAAAAAACACCTTC
many - TRBJ2-7 TRBV29-1 CSVEDRNGYEQYF TGCAGCGTTGAAGATCGCAACGGCTACGAGCAGTACTTC
- - TRBJ2-3 TRBV5-1 CASSLGLGRGTDTQYF TGCGCCAGCAGCTTGGGTCTTGGGAGAGGCACAGATACGCAGTATTTT
few TRBD1 TRBJ2-3 TRBV5-1 CASSFWGTDLSTDTQYF TGCGCCAGCAGCTTTTGGGGGACAGACCTTAGCACAGATACGCAGTATTTT
- - TRBJ2-3 TRBV10-3 CAISRDPQDTDTQYF TGTGCCATCAGTCGGGACCCCCAAGACACAGATACGCAGTATTTT
- - TRBJ2-7 TRBV21-1 CASSKGGTSGGSSYEQYF TGTGCCAGCAGCAAAGGTGGGACTAGCGGGGGTTCCTCCTACGAGCAGTACTTC
few - TRBJ2-1 TRBV20-1 CSAMELNEQFF TGCAGTGCAATGGAATTAAATGAGCAGTTCTTC
- TRBD2 TRBJ2-7 TRBV18 CASQGGEGYEQYF TGTGCCAGCCAAGGAGGGGAGGGCTACGAGCAGTACTTC
- TRBD1 TRBJ2-7 TRBV20-1 CSARDSEQGAYNEQYF TGCAGTGCTAGAGATTCGGAACAGGGGGCCTACAATGAGCAGTACTTC
- - TRBJ1-4 TRBV10-3 CAISESALREKLFF TGTGCCATCAGTGAGAGTGCTTTACGTGAAAAACTGTTTTTT
- TRBD1 TRBJ1-6 TRBV3-1 CASSQEDRGRSYNSPLHF TGTGCCAGCAGCCAGGAGGACAGGGGGCGATCCTATAATTCACCCCTCCACTTT
- TRBD2 TRBJ2-3 TRBV20-1 CSARVAGGLGTDTQYF TGCAGTGCTAGGGTAGCGGGGGGCTTAGGCACAGATACGCAGTATTTT
- TRBD2 TRBJ2-5 TRBV28 CASSAPGAGGGKTQYF TGTGCCAGCAGTGCCCCAGGAGCGGGGGGCGGGAAGACCCAGTACTTC
few - TRBJ1-2 TRBV3-1 CASSQTTANYGYTF TGTGCCAGCAGCCAAACGACAGCCAACTATGGCTACACCTTC
many - TRBJ2-7 TRBV11-2 CASSLRQESAYEQYF TGTGCCAGCAGCTTAAGACAGGAATCAGCCTACGAGCAGTACTTC
- - TRBJ2-2 TRBV12-3/TRBV12-4 CASSPRDVGELFF TGTGCCAGCAGCCCTCGGGACGTTGGCGAGCTGTTTTTT
few TRBD2 TRBJ2-1 TRBV4-1 CASSQTYRGAYNEQFF TGCGCCAGCAGCCAAACATACCGGGGGGCCTACAATGAGCAGTTCTTC
- TRBD2 TRBJ2-3 TRBV4-1 CASKLTSGTDTQYF TGCGCCAGCAAACTGACTAGCGGCACAGATACGCAGTATTTT
- - TRBJ2-2 TRBV4-3 CASSQDGVKNTGELFF TGCGCCAGCAGCCAAGACGGGGTGAAGAACACCGGGGAGCTGTTTTTT
- - TRBJ2-5 TRBV28 CASGGTYTLQETQYF TGTGCCAGCGGAGGGACTTACACCCTCCAAGAGACCCAGTACTTC
- - TRBJ1-6 TRBV7-9 CASSPVAGENSPLHF TGTGCCAGCAGCCCCGTTGCAGGGGAGAATTCACCCCTCCACTTT
- TRBD2 TRBJ2-5 TRBV12-3/TRBV12-4 CASSLSTSGNIPQYF TGTGCCAGCAGTTTATCGACTAGCGGGAACATACCCCAGTACTTC
- - TRBJ2-6 TRBV12-3/TRBV12-4 CASSLGGVPPSGANVLTF TGTGCCAGCAGTTTAGGAGGGGTTCCTCCCTCTGGGGCCAACGTCCTGACTTTC
- - TRBJ1-5 TRBV6-1 CASSEGFFQPQHF TGTGCCAGCAGTGAGGGGTTTTTTCAGCCCCAGCATTTT
- - TRBJ1-1 TRBV27 CASSPLAMDVPNTEAFF TGTGCCAGCAGCCCACTAGCAATGGACGTACCGAACACTGAAGCTTTCTTT
- - TRBJ2-7 TRBV10-2 CASGERTASYEQYF TGCGCCAGCGGAGAACGGACGGCCTCCTACGAGCAGTACTTC
few TRBD1 TRBJ1-2 TRBV7-9 CASSARDRGIGGYTF TGTGCCAGCAGCGCCCGGGACAGGGGCATTGGAGGCTACACCTTC
many - TRBJ1-2 TRBV4-2 CASSQDLGGPSYGYTF TGTGCCAGCAGCCAAGATCTGGGCGGGCCCAGCTATGGCTACACCTTC
- TRBD1 TRBJ1-5 TRBV4-1 CASSQESGQGIDTQHF TGCGCCAGCAGCCAAGAGTCCGGACAGGGGATAGACACGCAGCATTTT
- - TRBJ2-5 TRBV5-1 CASLPGGGSSQTTQYF TGCGCCAGTCTGCCAGGAGGGGGTTCGTCCCAAACGACCCAGTACTTC
- - TRBJ1-2 TRBV4-1 CASSQGGELHYYGYTF TGCGCCAGCAGCCAAGGGGGAGAGCTACACTACTATGGCTACACCTTC
few - TRBJ1-1 TRBV20-1 CSALKDTEAFF TGCAGTGCCCTAAAGGACACTGAAGCTTTCTTT
- - TRBJ2-6 TRBV25-1 CASSREVGANVLTF TGTGCCAGCAGCAGGGAGGTTGGGGCCAACGTCCTGACTTTC
- - TRBJ1-5 TRBV7-2 CASSFTERQPQHF TGTGCCAGCAGCTTTACAGAGCGACAGCCCCAGCATTTT
many - TRBJ2-2 TRBV11-2 CASSLAAATGELFF TGTGCCAGCAGCTTAGCGGCAGCAACCGGGGAGCTGTTTTTT
few - TRBJ2-5 TRBV7-2 CASSFLPLALGVQYF TGTGCCAGCAGCTTTCTGCCGCTAGCGTTGGGGGTGCAGTACTTC
few - TRBJ2-7 TRBV11-2 CAATGGAYEQYF TGTGCCGCTACGGGCGGAGCCTACGAGCAGTACTTC
- TRBD2 TRBJ2-7 TRBV28 CASSRGREVTEQYF TGTGCCAGCAGTCGCGGGAGGGAAGTCACCGAGCAGTACTTC
- - TRBJ1-1 TRBV20-1 CSPPPGVGTEAFF TGCAGTCCCCCCCCGGGCGTGGGGACTGAAGCTTTCTTT
few TRBD2 TRBJ2-1 TRBV7-3 CASSRRLAGRNEQFF TGTGCCAGCAGCCGCAGACTAGCGGGGAGAAATGAGCAGTTCTTC
- - TRBJ2-2 TRBV21-1 CASSSRDVGTGELFF TGTGCCAGCAGCAGCCGGGACGTAGGCACCGGGGAGCTGTTTTTT
- - TRBJ1-5 TRBV2 CASSELAEGQPQHF TGTGCCAGCAGTGAATTGGCAGAGGGGCAGCCCCAGCATTTT
- - TRBJ1-2 TRBV3-1 CASSPKETGPNYGYTF TGTGCCAGCAGCCCTAAAGAGACAGGACCCAACTATGGCTACACCTTC
- TRBD2 TRBJ2-3 TRBV12-3/TRBV12-4 CASTLAGESTDTQYF TGTGCCAGCACCTTAGCGGGGGAGAGCACAGATACGCAGTATTTT
- - TRBJ2-1 TRBV29-1 CSAIQSSYNEQFF TGCAGCGCGATTCAGAGCTCCTACAATGAGCAGTTCTTC
few TRBD2 TRBJ2-3 TRBV7-9 CASSFGLALTDTQYF TGTGCCAGCAGCTTTGGACTAGCGTTAACAGATACGCAGTATTTT
few TRBD1 TRBJ2-5 TRBV7-2 CASMPRRDRLQETQYF TGTGCCAGCATGCCGCGGCGGGACAGGCTGCAAGAGACCCAGTACTTC